This entry is about one TCR beta chain. Antigen specificity is unknown. Aged about 6 to 100, donors were systemically healthy Caucasians from Russia. Each individual donor underwent a draw of around 9.8 milliliters of peripheral blood. The germline V and J ends were trimmed by 1 base and 8 bases, with 11 bases remaining between them. CDR1 and CDR2 from the germline V gene are SQVTM and ANQGSEA. The CDR3 has 12 residues. These data originate in a study of blood T cells in healthy people across ages. Notes on the study in general: A roughly linear fall in TCR beta diversity per million T cells was seen with increasing age.

A J-beta primer mix and a sample-barcoded 5' primer were used in a second PCR of about 7 to 12 cycles. The study obtained at least 3 million CDR3-containing paired-end reads from every sample. A single record per CDR3 protein comes from TCRdb applying MiXCR to the 5' RACE reads. The repertoire holds about 1.4 million distinct CDR3 sequences, with approximately 59% as singletons. The sequenced sample consisted of blood. The sequence was collected from a young man in good health. The chain has TRBV29-1 and TRBJ1-2; a possible D gene is TRBD1 (6 bases). CDR3: CSVEGQEMGYTF. CDR3 DNA sequence: TGCAGCGTTGAAGGACAGGAAATGGGCTACACCTTC. The full variable domain, its missing parts supplied by reference TRBV29-1 and TRBJ1-2, is SAVISQKPSRDICQRGTSLTIQCQVDSQVTMMFWYRQQPGQSLTLIATANQGSEATYESGFVIDKFPISRPNLTFSTLTVSNMSPEDSSIYLCSVEGQEMGYTFGSGTRLTVV.